Below, 16 T cell receptor beta chains from the same sample are listed, as sequenced in a study of cytomegalovirus exposure and HLA in healthy donors. In the PCR, 60 Vbeta and 13 Jbeta primers were used. Using immunoSEQ multiplex PCR, the repertoire was profiled, and TCRdb retains in-frame clones only, with some absent. The sample lists 100,000 or so clones, 79% occurring once. Sequenced material: PBMCs. These receptors were collected from a woman between 40 and 50 years old in good health and CMV-seronegative.

Note on this clone: The sample holds other DNA sequences that translate to the same CDR3. The chain joins TRBV19 to TRBJ2-1; no clear D gene. V lost 0 bases, J lost 5 bases, and 5 bases lay in between. CDR3 length: 13 amino acids. Germline CDR1 and CDR2: LNHDA and SQIVND (reference sequence). The CDR3 is CASSIDLNNEQFF. DNA for the CDR3: TGTGCCAGTAGTATAGACCTAAACAATGAGCAGTTCTTC.

The sample holds one count of this clone. The chain employs TRBV7-2 and TRBJ2-3, with 8 bases identical to TRBD1. The length of the CDR3 is 15 residues. In germline, CDR1 is SGHTA, CDR2 FQGNSA. The J segment lost 2 bases and the V segment lost 3 bases, leaving 4 bases of the junction unmatched. The CDR3, as DNA: TGTGCCAGCAGCTTGCGGCAGGGGGCCACAGATACGCAGTATTTT. This sequence encodes CASSLRQGATDTQYF.

This clone showed up just a few times. The chain recombines TRBV4-1 with TRBJ1-6; 10 nucleotides match TRBD1. The CDR3 runs 18 residues. V lost 0 bases, J lost 7 bases, and 9 bases stayed unmatched. Germline values: CDR1 MGHRA, CDR2 YSYEKL. The CDR3: CASSQEGGTGAWNSPLHF. The DNA for the CDR3 is TGCGCCAGCAGCCAAGAAGGGGGGACAGGGGCGTGGAATTCACCCCTCCACTTT.

The V and J genes are TRBV27 and TRBJ1-1, with 9 positions matching TRBD1. CDR1 is MNHEY and CDR2 is SMNVEV in the germline V gene (reference sequence). The CDR3 has 16 amino acids. With V trimmed by 2 bases and J by 0 bases, 4 bases remained unmatched. The CDR3 is CASSLPGQGVNTEAFF. The CDR3 region has the DNA TGTGCCAGCAGTTTACCGGGACAGGGAGTGAACACTGAAGCTTTCTTT.

The chain couples TRBV5-1 to TRBJ2-7; 7 bases are shared with TRBD1. Germline trimming cut 4 bases from V and 4 bases from J; bases unmatched to any gene: 8. CDR1 and CDR2 from the germline V gene are SGHRS and YFSETQ. The CDR3 loop spans 14 amino acids. In DNA form, the CDR3 reads TGCGCCAGCAGCCCGGTAGGCAGGGGGTACGAGCAGTACTTC. Translating it yields CASSPVGRGYEQYF.

V is TRBV2 and J is TRBJ2-5, with a tentative D call TRBD1 (5 bases). CDR1 and CDR2 from the germline V gene are SNHLY and FYNNEI. This CDR3 spans 13 amino acids. Trimming shortened V by 5 bases and J by 5 bases, and 12 bases separated the two germline ends. CDR3 loop: CASSSDTGETQYF. The CDR3 DNA sequence: TGTGCCAGCAGTTCGGACACTGGGGAGACCCAGTACTTC.

The chain is built from TRBV6-1 and TRBJ1-2; D gene uncertain. V was clipped by 2 bases and J by 8 bases, with 12 bases between them. The CDR3 consists of 13 residues. Germline V CDR1 and CDR2: MNHNS, SASEGT. The CDR3 region has the DNA TGTGCCAGCAGTGAAAGAGAGGTAAACGGCTACACCTTC. Translated: CASSEREVNGYTF.

In its sample, this clone was seen a few times. The chain is built from TRBV11-3 and TRBJ2-1; tentative D call: TRBD2 (7 bases). CDR1 is SGHNT and CDR2 is YENEEA in the germline V gene. This CDR3 contains 16 residues. Trimming took 4 bases from V and 7 from J, leaving 20 bases between them. The CDR3 sequence: CASSSLRGGEDNEQFF. The CDR3 bases are TGTGCCAGCAGCTCCTTGAGGGGGGGCGAGGATAATGAGCAGTTCTTC.

The V gene is TRBV5-6, the J gene TRBJ1-6, with D perhaps TRBD1 (5 bases). The ends were cut back, 4 bases at V and 0 bases at J, with 14 bases in the middle. Germline V gives CDR1 SGHDT, CDR2 YYEEEE. CDR3 length: 17 residues. DNA of the CDR3: TGTGCCAGCAGCGCGCTACGGGGGAGCTCCTATAATTCACCCCTCCACTTT. Protein: CASSALRGSSYNSPLHF.

V gene TRBV5-1 combines with J gene TRBJ2-1; 10 bases agree with TRBD1. Germline V gene data show CDR1 as SGHRS and CDR2 as YFSETQ. This CDR3 comprises 15 residues. V was pared by 0 bases and J by 6 bases, with 3 bases of the junction left unmatched. This CDR3 is CASSLGGDRGNEQFF. In nucleotides, the CDR3 is TGCGCCAGCAGCTTGGGGGGGGACAGGGGCAATGAGCAGTTCTTC. Looking up the rest from reference TRBV5-1 and TRBJ2-1 gives the full variable domain: KAGVTQTPRYLIKTRGQQVTLSCSPISGHRSVSWYQQTPGQGLQFLFEYFSETQRNKGNFPGRFSGRQFSNSRSEMNVSTLELGDSALYLCASSLGGDRGNEQFFGPGTRLTVL.

The chain joins TRBV18 to TRBJ2-1; 8 bases are shared with TRBD2. This CDR3 spans 18 amino acids. Germline V gene data show CDR1 as KGHSH and CDR2 as LQKENI. With V trimmed by 2 bases and J by 1 base, 10 bases remained unmatched. The CDR3 bases are TGTGCCAGCTCACCAGGGGATAGCGGGATCCTTTCCTACAATGAGCAGTTCTTC. Its protein product is CASSPGDSGILSYNEQFF.

The rearrangement links TRBV28 to TRBJ1-4; D uncertain. The V gene lost 6 bases and the J gene lost 14 bases, with 7 bases spanning the gap. Germline V lookup: CDR1 MDHEN, CDR2 SYDVKM. CDR3 length equals 9 residues. The CDR3 DNA follows: TGTGCCAGCAGCCCCCCGCTGTTTTTT. It translates to CASSPPLFF.

This chain connects TRBV10-2 to TRBJ2-7; D is unclear. There are 12 residues in the CDR3. CDR1 is WSHSY and CDR2 is SAAADI in the germline V gene. Trimming cost V 3 bases and J 6 bases, with 9 bases left between them. In nucleotides, the CDR3 is TGCGCCAGCAGTGATTTCCCTTCCGAGCAGTACTTC. Translated: CASSDFPSEQYF.

This clone was observed a few times. Written as DNA, the CDR3 is TGTGCCAGTAGTATAACGGAGGCGAAAGGAGACGGCTACACCTTC. This encodes CASSITEAKGDGYTF. This chain joins TRBV19 and TRBJ1-2; the D is unclear. The CDR3 runs 15 residues. The V end was cut by 2 bases, the J end by 8 bases, with 18 bases between. Germline CDR1 is LNHDA and CDR2 is SQIVND (reference sequence).

The sample holds a few counts of this clone. The chain employs TRBV19 and TRBJ2-1, with TRBD2 matching over 7 bases. The CDR3 covers 16 residues. Per germline, CDR1 LNHDA and CDR2 SQIVND (reference sequence). V shed 8 bases and J 3 bases; nucleotides not matched to a gene: 13. The CDR3 DNA reads as TGTGCCAGTGGCGGGGGAGTTCGAGTTCACTACAATGAGCAGTTCTTC. This encodes CASGGGVRVHYNEQFF.

The rearrangement uses TRBV5-6 and TRBJ1-1; D call uncertain. Deletions cut 4 bases from V and 0 bases from J, with 13 bases between. Per the germline V gene, CDR1 is SGHDT and CDR2 is YYEEEE. The CDR3 runs to 15 residues. For the CDR3, the DNA is TGTGCCAGCAGCCCCAAGGGCGGGGTGAACACTGAAGCTTTCTTT. This translates into CASSPKGGVNTEAFF. The full variable domain, completed using reference TRBV5-6 and TRBJ1-1, is DAGVTQSPTHLIKTRGQQVTLRCSPKSGHDTVSWYQQALGQGPQFIFQYYEEEERQRGNFPDRFSGHQFPNYSSELNVNALLLGDSALYLCASSPKGGVNTEAFFGQGTRLTVV.